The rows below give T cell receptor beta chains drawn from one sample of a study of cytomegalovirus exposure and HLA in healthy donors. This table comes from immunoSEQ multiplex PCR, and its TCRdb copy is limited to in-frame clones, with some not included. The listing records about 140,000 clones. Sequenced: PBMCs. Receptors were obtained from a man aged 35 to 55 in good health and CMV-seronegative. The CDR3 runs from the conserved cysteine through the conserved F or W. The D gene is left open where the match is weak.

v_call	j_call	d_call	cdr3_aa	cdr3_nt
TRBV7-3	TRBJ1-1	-	CASSPGNQNTEAFF	TGTGCCAGCAGCCCAGGGAACCAAAACACTGAAGCTTTCTTT
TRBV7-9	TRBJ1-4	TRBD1	CASSLGQGPEKLFF	TGTGCCAGCAGCTTGGGACAGGGTCCTGAAAAACTGTTTTTT
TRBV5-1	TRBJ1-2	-	CASSPSPEDYGYTF	TGCGCCAGCAGCCCCTCCCCGGAGGACTATGGCTACACCTTC
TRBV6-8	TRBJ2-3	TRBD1	CASSYQGQGRGTDTQYF	TGTGCCAGCAGTTACCAGGGACAGGGTCGGGGTACAGATACGCAGTATTTT
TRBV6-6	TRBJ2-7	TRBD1	CASSARDRAYEQYF	TGTGCCAGCAGTGCAAGGGACAGGGCCTACGAGCAGTACTTC
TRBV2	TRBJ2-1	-	CASSEEGNNEQFF	TGTGCCAGCAGTGAAGAGGGGAACAATGAGCAGTTCTTC
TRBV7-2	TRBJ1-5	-	CASSYTDYSNQPQHF	TGTGCCAGCAGCTATACGGACTATAGCAATCAGCCCCAGCATTTT
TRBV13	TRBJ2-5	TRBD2	CASSPGGLAAQTETQYF	TGTGCCAGCAGCCCGGGGGGGCTAGCGGCCCAAACGGAGACCCAGTACTTC
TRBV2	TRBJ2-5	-	CAGGSKETQYF	TGTGCCGGGGGGAGTAAAGAGACCCAGTACTTC
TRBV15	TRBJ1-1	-	CATSRDYMGAGTEAFF	TGTGCCACCAGCAGAGATTATATGGGGGCAGGCACTGAAGCTTTCTTT
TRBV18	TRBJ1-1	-	CASSPIPGGTEAFF	TGTGCCAGCTCACCGATCCCGGGTGGGACTGAAGCTTTCTTT
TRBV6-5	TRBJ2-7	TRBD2	CASSRGLALGEQYF	TGTGCCAGCAGTAGGGGACTAGCGCTGGGCGAGCAGTACTTC
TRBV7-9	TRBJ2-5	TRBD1	CASSLGQGWETQYF	TGTGCCAGCAGCCTCGGACAGGGCTGGGAGACCCAGTACTTC
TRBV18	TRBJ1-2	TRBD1	CASSPGQGRNGYTF	TGTGCCAGCTCACCCGGACAGGGGAGGAATGGCTACACCTTC
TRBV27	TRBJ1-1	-	CASSLNKNTEAFF	TGTGCCAGCAGTTTAAATAAGAACACTGAAGCTTTCTTT
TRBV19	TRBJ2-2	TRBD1	CASSMDRVGGTGELFF	TGTGCCAGTAGTATGGACAGGGTCGGGGGCACCGGGGAGCTGTTTTTT
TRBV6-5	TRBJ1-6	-	CASSYSRQFNSPLHF	TGTGCCAGCAGTTACTCAAGACAGTTTAATTCACCCCTCCACTTT
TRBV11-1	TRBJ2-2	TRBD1	CASSLRQGTDTGELFF	TGTGCCAGCAGCTTAAGACAGGGAACCGACACCGGGGAGCTGTTTTTT
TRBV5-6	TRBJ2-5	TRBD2	CASSLAGGETQYF	TGTGCCAGCAGCTTGGCCGGGGGGGAGACCCAGTACTTC
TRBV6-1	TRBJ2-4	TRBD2	CASSENHGGAAIQYF	TGTGCCAGCAGTGAAAATCACGGGGGGGCCGCCATTCAGTACTTC
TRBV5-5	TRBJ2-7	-	CASSLEAGIPYEQYF	TGTGCCAGCAGCTTGGAGGCAGGGATTCCATACGAGCAGTACTTC
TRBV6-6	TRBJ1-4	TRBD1	CASSSRTGPLFF	TGTGCCAGCAGTTCCCGGACAGGGCCCCTGTTTTTT